The 18 T cell receptor beta chains in this list originate from one sample, sequenced in a study of T cells in Graves' hyperthyroidism and ophthalmopathy. Authors of the study amplified TCR beta CDR3 regions from RNA transcripts. The TCR CDR3 was amplified in a first-round RT-PCR using the HTBI primer set. TCRdb re-analysed the multiplex PCR reads in MiXCR, keeping a single row per CDR3 protein. The sample has fewer than 250,000 distinct CDR3 sequences; 24% are singletons. Sequenced sample: blood. The origin of the receptors is a woman between 40 and 55 years old with Graves' ophthalmopathy.

The rearrangement joins TRBV6-4 to TRBJ2-2; maybe TRBD1 (5 bases). Trimming stripped 1 base from V and 6 bases from J, with 15 bases between. This CDR3 has 16 residues. The germline V gene has CDR1 MRHNA and CDR2 SNTAGT. The CDR3 sequence: CASSDWAGIGAGELFF. The CDR3 nucleotides are TGTGCCAGCAGTGACTGGGCAGGGATAGGGGCCGGGGAGCTGTTTTTT.

This clonotype was counted many times. The chain combines TRBV5-1 with TRBJ1-1; no firm D call. The germline gives CDR1 SGHRS, CDR2 YFSETQ. This CDR3 has 16 amino acids. Trimming removed 0 bases at V and 1 base at J, with 13 bases between. CDR3 nucleotides: TGCGCCAGCAGCTTGGCCGGGAACCCGACGAACACTGAAGCTTTCTTT. Its translation: CASSLAGNPTNTEAFF.

The V call is TRBV6-2 or TRBV6-3, the J call TRBJ2-7, with D possibly TRBD1 on 6 matching bases. The CDR3 is 14 amino acids. The germline V gene has CDR1 MNHEY and CDR2 SVGEGT. Deletions cut 6 bases from V and 0 bases from J, with 12 bases between. CDR3 in amino acids: CASRRTASSYEQYF. The CDR3 nucleotides read TGTGCCAGCAGAAGGACAGCCAGCTCCTACGAGCAGTACTTC.

The V call is TRBV19, the J call TRBJ2-5, with TRBD1 matching 7 bases. CDR1 is LNHDA and CDR2 is SQIVND in the germline V gene (reference sequence). V lost 7 bases, J lost 4 bases, and 9 bases stayed unmatched. CDR3 length equals 14 residues. The CDR3 region has the DNA TGTGCCAGTAACCCGACAGGGCGAAGAGAGACCCAGTACTTC. Residues: CASNPTGRRETQYF.

There are many counts of this clonotype. The gene calls are TRBV6-5 and TRBJ2-5; tentative D call: TRBD1 (6 bases). The germline V gene encodes CDR1 MNHEY and CDR2 SVGAGI. V was shortened by 6 bases and J by 5 bases, with 13 bases between the two germline ends. CDR3 length: 13 amino acids. The CDR3 DNA sequence: TGTGCCAGCAGCCCCACAGGGTACGAGACCCAGTACTTC. Encoded protein: CASSPTGYETQYF.

Many counts were recorded for this clonotype. The chain employs TRBV6-9 and TRBJ2-5; D not resolved. Germline V lookup: CDR1 MNHGY, CDR2 SVAAGI. V gave up 6 bases and J gave up 4 bases, with 15 bases separating them. This CDR3 is 14 amino acids long. CDR3 residues: CASSTMSYSETQYF. CDR3 bases: TGTGCCAGCAGCACAATGTCGTACTCAGAGACCCAGTACTTC.

This clonotype was seen repeatedly, ten times or more. This rearrangement joins TRBV13 to TRBJ2-7; 13 nucleotides line up with TRBD2. The CDR3 sequence is 20 residues long. CDR1 is PRHDT and CDR2 is FYEKMQ in the germline V gene (reference sequence). V dropped 5 bases and J dropped 4; count of bases not matched to a gene: 20. CDR3 sequence: CASSGSGGLAGRLDPYEQYF. The CDR3 nucleotides read TGTGCCAGCAGCGGAAGTGGGGGACTAGCGGGACGACTAGATCCTTACGAGCAGTACTTC.

This clonotype was picked up many times. The V call is TRBV2, the J call TRBJ1-2, with 8 bases lining up with TRBD1. V was clipped by 3 bases and J by 5 bases; unmatched bases: 8. Germline V gene lookup returns CDR1 SNHLY and CDR2 FYNNEI. The CDR3 extends over 15 amino acids. CDR3 sequence (DNA): TGTGCCAGCAGTGATGACAGGGGAAAATGGTATGGCTACACCTTC. Translated: CASSDDRGKWYGYTF.

A word on this clonotype: A much larger clone lies one base from this, so it may be a read error. The rearrangement joins TRBV30 to TRBJ2-5; the D is unclear. The CDR3 length is 15 residues. Germline V gives CDR1 GTSNPN, CDR2 SVGIG (reference sequence). The CDR3: CAWSADPQPQETRYF. In DNA, the CDR3 is TGTGCCTGGAGTGCCGACCCCCAGCCCCAAGAGACCCGGTACTTC.

The rearrangement links TRBV7-2 to TRBJ2-7; 13 bases line up with TRBD2. CDR1 is SGHTA and CDR2 is FQGNSA in the germline V gene. The CDR3 spans 15 residues. Germline trimming cut 5 bases from V and 5 bases from J; bases unmatched to any gene: 6. The CDR3 is CASSLGTSGIDEQYF. The DNA of the CDR3 is TGTGCCAGCAGCCTCGGGACTAGCGGGATAGACGAGCAGTACTTC.

The chain joins TRBV2 to TRBJ2-5, with TRBD2 as a possible D gene (5 bases). V was shortened by 8 bases and J by 5 bases, with 18 bases between the two germline ends. The length of the CDR3 is 14 residues. Germline-derived CDR1 and CDR2 are SNHLY and FYNNEI. As DNA, the CDR3 is TGTGCCAGCCTGCGACTCCTTGGGGAGGAGACCCAGTACTTC. It encodes CASLRLLGEETQYF.

CDR3 region: CSARDSLDRVYGYTF. CDR3 bases: TGCAGTGCTAGAGATTCCCTAGACAGGGTCTATGGCTACACCTTC. This chain uses TRBV20-1 with TRBJ1-2; 7 nucleotides line up with TRBD1. Germline CDR1 is DFQATT and CDR2 is SNEGSKA (reference sequence). CDR3 length equals 15 residues. V was clipped by 0 bases and J by 4 bases; unmatched bases: 8.

This clonotype occurred a few times. The chain links TRBV24-1 to TRBJ2-5, with D perhaps matching TRBD1 or TRBD2 (5 bases each). This CDR3 has 15 residues. V was pared by 6 bases and J by 5 bases, with 18 bases between. The germline gives CDR1 KGHDR, CDR2 SFDVKD. CDR3 region: CATSTTGLGDETQYF. The DNA for the CDR3 is TGTGCCACCAGTACGACCGGCCTGGGGGATGAGACCCAGTACTTC.

Ten or more counts support this clonotype. The genes are TRBV6-1 and TRBJ2-3, with D possibly being TRBD2 (6 bases). V was shortened by 11 bases and J by 1 base, with 13 bases between the two germline ends. The germline CDR1 and CDR2 sequences are MNHNS and SASEGT. CDR3 size: 13 residues. The CDR3 reads CASGAGGTDTQYF. The CDR3 DNA reads TGTGCCTCCGGAGCGGGCGGCACAGATACGCAGTATTTT.

This clonotype was recorded at least ten times. The chain carries TRBV20-1 and TRBJ2-5; D gene unclear. This CDR3 has 15 amino acids. Germline V lookup: CDR1 DFQATT, CDR2 SNEGSKA (reference sequence). Between the trimmed V and J ends, which lost 1 base and 1 base, there was a span of 13 bases. The CDR3 bases are TGCAGTGCTAGAGGGGTAGCCCCCTTCCAAGAGACCCAGTACTTC. Translation gives CSARGVAPFQETQYF.

This clonotype was detected many times. The chain employs TRBV15 and TRBJ2-7; 7 bases line up with TRBD2. After removal of 11 bases from V and 3 bases from J, the junction contained 7 bases not matched to a gene. This CDR3 has 12 residues. The germline V gene has CDR1 LNHNV and CDR2 YYDKDF (reference sequence). CDR3 nucleotide sequence: TGTGCCCCCGACAAGCGGGGCTACGAGCAGTACTTC. The encoded protein is CAPDKRGYEQYF.

This clonotype was recorded a few times. The chain links TRBV28 to TRBJ2-5, with a tentative D call TRBD2 (6 bases). Germline V lookup: CDR1 MDHEN, CDR2 SYDVKM. The length of the CDR3 is 18 residues. With 3 bases removed from V and 7 bases from J, the gap between germline ends came to 27 bases. Written as DNA, the CDR3 is TGTGCCAGCAGTTTTAAGAGAACCGGGACGGGAGAAAAACGGACCCAGTACTTC. The encoded protein is CASSFKRTGTGEKRTQYF.

This clonotype was seen ten or more times. V and J are TRBV3-1 and TRBJ2-7; 8 bases map to TRBD1. CDR1 is LGHDT, CDR2 YNNKEL, per germline (reference sequence). After removal of 1 base from V and 5 bases from J, the junction contained 13 bases not matched to a gene. The CDR3 runs 17 residues. CDR3 DNA: TGTGCCAGCAGCCAAGCTTTAACCGGGACAGGTTCCAACGAGCAGTACTTC. This codes for CASSQALTGTGSNEQYF.